These T cell receptor beta chains were read from a single sample in a study of shared clonotypes between healthy human individuals. The repertoire was sequenced with immunoSEQ multiplex PCR; TCRdb's copy has only in-frame clones and lacks some. The sample lists approximately 2.5 million clones, over 85% occurring once. The sequenced material came from naive CD4+ T cells sorted from blood. These receptors were obtained from a man aged 18 to 30 in good health. Both conserved end residues are part of each CDR3. Each record gives: D gene, clone size, V gene, J gene, CDR3 DNA, CDR3 protein. The D gene is left open where the match is weak. Size tells how often a clone was seen (once, few, many) or the class of an expanded clone, and some rows leave it out.

.,.,TRBV27,TRBJ1-6,TGTGCCAGCAGTCTCCAATACAGGGAACGATCACCCCTCCACTTT,CASSLQYRERSPLHF
.,.,TRBV19,TRBJ1-1,TGTGCCAGTGCCGTAAGGGGCCAGTTGACTGAAGCTTTCTTT,CASAVRGQLTEAFF
.,once,TRBV10-3,TRBJ2-1,TGTGCCATCACGGGGGGCCCCTTGCCCTACAATGAGCAGTTCTTC,CAITGGPLPYNEQFF
.,.,TRBV28,TRBJ1-3,TGTGCCAGCAAACCCAGCGCCTCTGGAAACACCATATATTTT,CASKPSASGNTIYF
TRBD1,.,TRBV15,TRBJ2-7,TGTGCCACCAGCAGAGAGAACAGGGGGGACGAGCAGTACTTC,CATSRENRGDEQYF
TRBD1,.,TRBV10-3,TRBJ2-5,TGTGCCATCAGTGCGACAGGGGGTCTGGAGACCCAGTACTTC,CAISATGGLETQYF
.,.,TRBV19,TRBJ1-3,TGTGCCAGTAGAGCGACACCTTTGTCCTCTGGAAACACCATATATTTT,CASRATPLSSGNTIYF
.,once,TRBV19,TRBJ1-5,TGTGCCAGTAACCAAAGGGCTGGCAGTATCACTCCCCTGAGCAATCAGCCCCAGCATTTT,CASNQRAGSITPLSNQPQHF
.,once,TRBV2,TRBJ2-2,TGTGCCAGCAGTGAGGTAGCGGAAAACACCGGGGAGCTGTTTTTT,CASSEVAENTGELFF
.,.,TRBV9,TRBJ1-3,TGTGCCAGCAGCGTAGGGACAGCGGCCTCTGGAAACACCATATATTTT,CASSVGTAASGNTIYF
.,.,TRBV6-1,TRBJ1-4,TGTGCCAGCACCCTTAACGGGGGCTTGGCTGAAAAACTGTTTTTT,CASTLNGGLAEKLFF
TRBD2,.,TRBV13,TRBJ2-1,TGTGCCAGCAGCTTCTGGACTAGCGGGGGGGCCTCCTACAATGAGCAGTTCTTC,CASSFWTSGGASYNEQFF
.,.,TRBV6-1,TRBJ2-6,TGTGCCAGCAGTGAAGGCAGGGCTGGGGCCAACGTCCTGACTTTC,CASSEGRAGANVLTF
.,.,TRBV4-2,TRBJ2-2,TGTGCCAGCAGCCAAGATACAGGCCTCACCGGGGAGCTGTTTTTT,CASSQDTGLTGELFF
.,once,TRBV21-1,TRBJ2-5,TGTGCCAGCACCCCGAGGGCGGCCCAAGAGACCCAGTACTTC,CASTPRAAQETQYF
.,.,TRBV7-6,TRBJ2-2,TGTGCCAGCAGCTTAGGGGGGCCGAACACCGGGGAGCTGTTTTTT,CASSLGGPNTGELFF
TRBD1,.,TRBV2,TRBJ2-2,TGTGCCAGCAGCTCCGGACAGGGGGCCACCGGGGAGCTGTTTTTT,CASSSGQGATGELFF
TRBD1,.,TRBV19,TRBJ2-7,TGTGCCAGTAGTCCCGCTTACAGGGGATCCTACGAGCAGTACTTC,CASSPAYRGSYEQYF
.,.,TRBV2,TRBJ2-4,TGTGCCAGCAGTACAGGAGTAGCCAAAAACATTCAGTACTTC,CASSTGVAKNIQYF
.,.,TRBV20-1,TRBJ2-2,TGCAGTGCTTTCAGGGAACGGGAGCTGTTTTTT,CSAFRERELFF
.,once,TRBV11-2,TRBJ2-6,TGTGCCAGCAGCTTAGGGAGATCTGGGGCCAACGTCCTGACTTTC,CASSLGRSGANVLTF
.,.,TRBV30,TRBJ2-1,TGTGCCTGGAGTCTAGGGCAGCCGCTTTACGTTAACAATGAGCAGTTCTTC,CAWSLGQPLYVNNEQFF
TRBD2,.,TRBV18,TRBJ2-5,TGTGCCAGCTCACCAGTCCTAGCGGGAGTAGAGACCCAGTACTTC,CASSPVLAGVETQYF
TRBD1,.,TRBV5-1,TRBJ1-6,TGCGCCAGCAGTACCGGGACAGGGGCGGCACCCCTCCACTTT,CASSTGTGAAPLHF
.,.,TRBV6-5,TRBJ1-2,TGTGCCAGCAGGGCCCCCTCTAACTATGGCTACACCTTC,CASRAPSNYGYTF
.,few,TRBV2,TRBJ1-2,TGTGCCAGCAGTGAAGCTCCCGTAAGCTATGGCTACACCTTC,CASSEAPVSYGYTF
.,.,TRBV12-2,TRBJ2-1,TGTGCAAGTCGCTTAGCGTGGCTTAGCGGGAGGGAAAATGAGCAGTTCTTC,CASRLAWLSGRENEQFF
.,.,TRBV25-1,TRBJ1-5,TGTGCCAGCAGTGAATGGGACAATCAGCCCCAGCATTTT,CASSEWDNQPQHF
TRBD1,.,TRBV7-9,TRBJ1-6,TGTGCCAGCAGGCCAGGGGGCCAGGGTACTTCACCCCTCCACTTT,CASRPGGQGTSPLHF
TRBD1,.,TRBV6-6,TRBJ2-7,TGTGCCAGCAGCCACCTAGGGACAGAAGACTACGAGCAGTACTTC,CASSHLGTEDYEQYF
.,.,TRBV9,TRBJ2-2,TGTGCCAGCAGCGTAGTTCCAGAAAACACCGGGGAGCTGTTTTTT,CASSVVPENTGELFF
.,.,TRBV7-9,TRBJ2-5,TGTGCCAGCAGCTTCTGGGAACTACAAGAGACCCAGTACTTC,CASSFWELQETQYF
.,.,TRBV5-4,TRBJ1-6,TGTGCCAGCAGCTCTAGGACAGATAATTCACCCCTCCACTTT,CASSSRTDNSPLHF
TRBD1,.,TRBV9,TRBJ1-6,TGTGCCAGCAGCGTTACAGGGGAGCCCTATAATTCACCCCTCCACTTT,CASSVTGEPYNSPLHF
.,.,TRBV5-4,TRBJ2-5,TGTGCCAGCAGCTCGGGGACCCGACTCCCAGAGACCCAGTACTTC,CASSSGTRLPETQYF
.,.,TRBV6-1,TRBJ1-1,TGTGCCAGTCACAGGGAGGGAAACACTGAAGCTTTCTTT,CASHREGNTEAFF
.,.,TRBV11-3,TRBJ2-7,TGTGCCAGCAGCTTAGTGGGGGGGCGCCGGAACGAGCAGTACTTC,CASSLVGGRRNEQYF
.,.,TRBV19,TRBJ1-1,TGTGCCAGTAGTATCCTCCCCTGGACATTTGAGGACACTGAAGCTTTCTTT,CASSILPWTFEDTEAFF
.,.,TRBV19,TRBJ2-7,TGTGCCAGTAGTATAGTTGGGGGCTACGAGCAGTACTTC,CASSIVGGYEQYF